This record covers a single T cell receptor beta chain. Its antigen is still unknown. This sample stems from a study of cytomegalovirus exposure and HLA in healthy donors. Study conclusions and caveats: The investigators catalogued 150 to 200 TCR beta chains as cytomegalovirus-associated. Specific recognition of CMV antigens was confirmed in vitro for three chains (all CMV-associated). Across donors, most TCRs were seen rarely, yet some public ones were widespread.

The CDR3 runs to 14 residues. V gave up 4 bases and J gave up 8 bases, with 17 bases separating them. Germline V CDR1 and CDR2: KGHSH, LQKENI. Profiling relied on immunoSEQ multiplex PCR, and the TCRdb table lists in-frame clones only, not all of them. This sample carries 150,000 to 200,000 clones, roughly 80% of them seen once, and the ten largest clones take 2% to 2.5%. Material for sequencing was PBMCs. This chain uses TRBV18 with TRBJ1-1; maybe TRBD1 (5 bases). This TCR came from a man aged 25-45 years in good health and CMV-seropositive. CDR3 nucleotides: TGTGCCAGCTCACGGGTCGGACAACAGCTAGAAGCTTTCTTT. Amino acid sequence: CASSRVGQQLEAFF. Filled out from reference TRBV18 and TRBJ1-1, the complete variable domain reads NAGVMQNPRHLVRRRGQEARLRCSPMKGHSHVYWYRQLPEEGLKFMVYLQKENIIDESGMPKERFSAEFPKEGPSILRIQQVVRGDSAAYFCASSRVGQQLEAFFGQGTRLTVV.